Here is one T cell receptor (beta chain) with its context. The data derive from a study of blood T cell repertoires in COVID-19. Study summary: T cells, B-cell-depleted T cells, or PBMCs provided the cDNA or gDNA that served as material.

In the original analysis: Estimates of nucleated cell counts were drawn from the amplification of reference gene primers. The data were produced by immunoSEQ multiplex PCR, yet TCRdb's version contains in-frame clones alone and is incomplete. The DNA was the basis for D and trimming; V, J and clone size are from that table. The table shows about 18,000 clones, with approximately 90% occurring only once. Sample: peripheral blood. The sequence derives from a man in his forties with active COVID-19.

CDR3 loop: CASSGTPGESNTEAFF. In nucleotides, the CDR3 is TGCGCCAGCAGCGGGACACCGGGCGAATCGAACACTGAAGCTTTCTTT. The genes are TRBV10-2 and TRBJ1-1; D is possibly TRBD1 (6 bases). CDR3 length equals 16 residues. Germline V gene sequence: CDR1 WSHSY, CDR2 SAAADI. Between the trimmed V and J ends, which lost 6 bases and 1 base, there was a span of 18 bases.